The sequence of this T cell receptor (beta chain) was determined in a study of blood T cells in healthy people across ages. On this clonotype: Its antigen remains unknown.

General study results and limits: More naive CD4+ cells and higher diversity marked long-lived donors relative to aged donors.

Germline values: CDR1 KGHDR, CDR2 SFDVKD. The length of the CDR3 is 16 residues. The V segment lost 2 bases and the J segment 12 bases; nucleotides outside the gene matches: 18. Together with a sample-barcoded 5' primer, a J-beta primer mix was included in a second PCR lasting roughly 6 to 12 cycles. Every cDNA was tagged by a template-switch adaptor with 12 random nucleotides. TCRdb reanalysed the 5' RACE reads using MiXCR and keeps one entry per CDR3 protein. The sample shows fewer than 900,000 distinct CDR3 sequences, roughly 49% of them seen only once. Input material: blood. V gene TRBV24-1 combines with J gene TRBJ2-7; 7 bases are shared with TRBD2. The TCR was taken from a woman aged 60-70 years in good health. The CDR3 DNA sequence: TGTGCCACCAGTGATTCGGGGCGGGAGCTCCACGAGACCCGGTACTTC. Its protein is CATSDSGRELHETRYF.